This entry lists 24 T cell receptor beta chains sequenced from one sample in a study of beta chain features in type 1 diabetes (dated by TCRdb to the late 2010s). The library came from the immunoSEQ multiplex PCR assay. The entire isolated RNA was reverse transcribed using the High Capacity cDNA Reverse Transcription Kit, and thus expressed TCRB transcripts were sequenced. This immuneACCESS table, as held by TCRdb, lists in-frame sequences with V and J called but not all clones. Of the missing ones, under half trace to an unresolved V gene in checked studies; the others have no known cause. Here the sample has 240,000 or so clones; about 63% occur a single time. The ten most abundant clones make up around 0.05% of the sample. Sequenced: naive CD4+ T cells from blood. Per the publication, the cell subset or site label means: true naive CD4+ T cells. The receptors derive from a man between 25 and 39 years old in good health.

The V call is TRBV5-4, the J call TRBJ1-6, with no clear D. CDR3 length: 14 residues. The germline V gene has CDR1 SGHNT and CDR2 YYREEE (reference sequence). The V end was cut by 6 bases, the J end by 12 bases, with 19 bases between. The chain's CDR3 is CASTFDSPAGPLHF. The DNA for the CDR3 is TGTGCCAGCACCTTTGATAGCCCCGCAGGACCCCTCCACTTT.

CDR3 region: CASSSTHLGVSGNTIYF. CDR3 in DNA: TGTGCCAGCAGCTCTACTCACCTGGGGGTATCTGGAAACACCATATATTTT. This rearrangement joins TRBV7-8 to TRBJ1-3, with a weak D call TRBD1 (5 bases). This CDR3 is 17 amino acids long. Germline V gene data show CDR1 as SGHVS and CDR2 as FQNEAQ. V lost 4 bases and J lost 1, with 17 bases in between.

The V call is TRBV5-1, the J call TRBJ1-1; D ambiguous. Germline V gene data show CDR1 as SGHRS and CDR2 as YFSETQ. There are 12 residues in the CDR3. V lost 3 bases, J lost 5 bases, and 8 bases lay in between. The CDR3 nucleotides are TGCGCCAGCAGCTCTGTGGGTACTGAAGCTTTCTTT. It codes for CASSSVGTEAFF.

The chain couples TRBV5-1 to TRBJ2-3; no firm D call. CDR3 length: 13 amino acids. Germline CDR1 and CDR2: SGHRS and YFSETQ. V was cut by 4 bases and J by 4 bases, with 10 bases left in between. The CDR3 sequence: CASSRLGPDTQYF. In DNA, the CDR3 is TGCGCCAGCAGCAGATTAGGGCCAGATACGCAGTATTTT.

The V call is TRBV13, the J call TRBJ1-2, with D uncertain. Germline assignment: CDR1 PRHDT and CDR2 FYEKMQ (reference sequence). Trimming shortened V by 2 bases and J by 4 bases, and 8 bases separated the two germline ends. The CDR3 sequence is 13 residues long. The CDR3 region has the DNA TGTGCCAGCAGCTTAAGAGCTCTCTATGGCTACACCTTC. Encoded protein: CASSLRALYGYTF.

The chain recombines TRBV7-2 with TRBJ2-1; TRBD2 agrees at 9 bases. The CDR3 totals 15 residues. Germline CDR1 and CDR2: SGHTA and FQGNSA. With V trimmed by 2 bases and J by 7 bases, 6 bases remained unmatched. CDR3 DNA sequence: TGTGCCAGCAGCTTAATGCCTAGCGGGAAGAATGAGCAGTTCTTC. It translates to CASSLMPSGKNEQFF.

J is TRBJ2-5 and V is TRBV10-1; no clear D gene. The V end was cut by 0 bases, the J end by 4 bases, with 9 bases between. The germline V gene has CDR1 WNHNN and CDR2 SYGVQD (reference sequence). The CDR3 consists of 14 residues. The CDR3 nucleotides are TGCGCCAGCAGTGAGTCGCTGGGCCCAGAGACCCAGTACTTC. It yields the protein CASSESLGPETQYF.

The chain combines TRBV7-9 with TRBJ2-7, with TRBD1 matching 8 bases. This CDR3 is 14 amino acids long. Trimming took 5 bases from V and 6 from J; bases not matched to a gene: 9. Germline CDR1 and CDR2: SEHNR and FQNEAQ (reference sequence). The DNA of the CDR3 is TGTGCCAGCAGCCTGGACAGGGACGGGTCCGAGCAGTACTTC. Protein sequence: CASSLDRDGSEQYF.

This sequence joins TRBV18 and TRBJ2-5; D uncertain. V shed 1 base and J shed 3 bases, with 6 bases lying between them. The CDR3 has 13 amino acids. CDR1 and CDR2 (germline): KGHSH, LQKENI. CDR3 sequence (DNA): TGTGCCAGCTCACCACGTGCGGAAGAGACCCAGTACTTC. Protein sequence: CASSPRAEETQYF.

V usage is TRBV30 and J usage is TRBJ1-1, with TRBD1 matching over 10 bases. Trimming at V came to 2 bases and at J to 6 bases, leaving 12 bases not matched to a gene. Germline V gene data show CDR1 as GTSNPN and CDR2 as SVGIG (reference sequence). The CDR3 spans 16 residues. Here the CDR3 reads CAWSTPTGGRVAEAFF. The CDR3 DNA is TGTGCCTGGAGTACCCCGACAGGGGGCCGAGTCGCTGAAGCTTTCTTT.

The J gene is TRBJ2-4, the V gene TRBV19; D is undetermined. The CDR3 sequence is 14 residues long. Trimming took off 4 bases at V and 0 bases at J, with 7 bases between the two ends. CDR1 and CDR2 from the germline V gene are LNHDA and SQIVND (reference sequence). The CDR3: CASSSELAKNIQYF. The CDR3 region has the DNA TGTGCCAGTAGTAGTGAGCTAGCCAAAAACATTCAGTACTTC.

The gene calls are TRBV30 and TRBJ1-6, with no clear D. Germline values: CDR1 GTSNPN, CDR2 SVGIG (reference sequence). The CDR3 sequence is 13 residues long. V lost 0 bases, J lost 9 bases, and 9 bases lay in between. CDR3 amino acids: CAWSVNIGSPLHF. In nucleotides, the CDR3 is TGTGCCTGGAGTGTAAATATAGGTTCACCCCTCCACTTT.

The CDR3 DNA is TGTGCCAGCAGCAGCACTTTCACCTACAATGAGCAGTTCTTC. It translates to CASSSTFTYNEQFF. The J gene is TRBJ2-1, the V gene TRBV5-6; unclear D gene. V was pared by 4 bases and J by 2 bases, with 10 bases between. The CDR3 contains 14 residues. The V gene's germline CDR1 is SGHDT and CDR2 YYEEEE. The entire variable domain, with the rest obtained from reference TRBV5-6 and TRBJ2-1, is as follows: DAGVTQSPTHLIKTRGQQVTLRCSPKSGHDTVSWYQQALGQGPQFIFQYYEEEERQRGNFPDRFSGHQFPNYSSELNVNALLLGDSALYLCASSSTFTYNEQFFGPGTRLTVL.

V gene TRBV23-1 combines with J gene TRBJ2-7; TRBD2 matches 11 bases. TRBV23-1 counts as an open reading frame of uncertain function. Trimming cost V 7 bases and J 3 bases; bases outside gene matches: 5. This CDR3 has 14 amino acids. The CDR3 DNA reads TGCGCCAGCAACACTAGCGGGAGCGGCTACGAGCAGTACTTC. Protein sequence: CASNTSGSGYEQYF.

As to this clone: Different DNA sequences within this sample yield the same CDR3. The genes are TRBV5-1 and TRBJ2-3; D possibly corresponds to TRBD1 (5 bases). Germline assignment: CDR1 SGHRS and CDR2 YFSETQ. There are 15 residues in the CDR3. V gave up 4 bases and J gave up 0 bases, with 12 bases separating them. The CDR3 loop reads CASSLGRGSTDTQYF. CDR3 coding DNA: TGCGCCAGCAGCCTGGGTAGGGGAAGCACAGATACGCAGTATTTT.

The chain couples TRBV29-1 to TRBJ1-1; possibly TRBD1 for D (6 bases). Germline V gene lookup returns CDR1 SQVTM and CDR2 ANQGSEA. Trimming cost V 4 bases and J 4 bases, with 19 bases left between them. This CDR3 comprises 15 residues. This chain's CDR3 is CSVAWGRGGFTEAFF. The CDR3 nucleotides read TGCAGCGTTGCTTGGGGGCGAGGAGGGTTCACTGAAGCTTTCTTT. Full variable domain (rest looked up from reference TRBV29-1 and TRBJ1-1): SAVISQKPSRDICQRGTSLTIQCQVDSQVTMMFWYRQQPGQSLTLIATANQGSEATYESGFVIDKFPISRPNLTFSTLTVSNMSPEDSSIYLCSVAWGRGGFTEAFFGQGTRLTVV.

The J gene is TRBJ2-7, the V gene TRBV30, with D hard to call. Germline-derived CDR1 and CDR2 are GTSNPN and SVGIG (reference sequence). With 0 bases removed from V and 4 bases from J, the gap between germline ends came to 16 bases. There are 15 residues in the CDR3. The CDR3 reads CAWSVVWGKWYEQYF. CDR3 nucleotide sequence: TGTGCCTGGAGTGTGGTCTGGGGAAAATGGTACGAGCAGTACTTC.

The CDR3 here is CASSLGREDKNIQYF. The CDR3 DNA is TGTGCCAGCAGCTTAGGCAGGGAAGACAAAAACATTCAGTACTTC. The V call is TRBV7-9, the J call TRBJ2-4; D possibly corresponds to TRBD1 (5 bases). V was trimmed by 1 base and J by 3 bases, leaving 10 bases between them. This CDR3 comprises 15 residues. Looked up from germline, CDR1 is SEHNR and CDR2 is FQNEAQ (reference sequence).

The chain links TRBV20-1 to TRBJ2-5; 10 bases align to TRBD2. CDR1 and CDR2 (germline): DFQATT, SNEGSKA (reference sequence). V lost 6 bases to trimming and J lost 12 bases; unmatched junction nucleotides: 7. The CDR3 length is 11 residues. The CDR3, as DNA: TGCAGTGCGCGGACTAGCGGTGCGGAGTACTTC. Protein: CSARTSGAEYF.

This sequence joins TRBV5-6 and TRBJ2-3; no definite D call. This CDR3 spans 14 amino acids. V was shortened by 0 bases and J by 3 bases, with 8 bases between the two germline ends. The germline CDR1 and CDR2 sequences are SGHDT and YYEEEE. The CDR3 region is CASSLDSRTDTQYF. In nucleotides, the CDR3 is TGTGCCAGCAGCTTGGACTCGCGGACAGATACGCAGTATTTT.

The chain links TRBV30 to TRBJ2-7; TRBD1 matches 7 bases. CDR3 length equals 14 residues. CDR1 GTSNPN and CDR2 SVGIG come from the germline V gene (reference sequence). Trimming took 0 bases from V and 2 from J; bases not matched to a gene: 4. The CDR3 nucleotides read TGTGCCTGGAGTGTAAGGACAGGTGCCTACGAGCAGTACTTC. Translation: CAWSVRTGAYEQYF.

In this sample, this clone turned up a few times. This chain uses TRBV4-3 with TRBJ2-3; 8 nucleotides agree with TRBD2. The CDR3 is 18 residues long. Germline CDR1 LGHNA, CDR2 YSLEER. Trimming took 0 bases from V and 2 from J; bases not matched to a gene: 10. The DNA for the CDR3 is TGCGCCAGCAGCCAAGATCATCTGGCTAGCGGGTTCACAGATACGCAGTATTTT. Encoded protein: CASSQDHLASGFTDTQYF.

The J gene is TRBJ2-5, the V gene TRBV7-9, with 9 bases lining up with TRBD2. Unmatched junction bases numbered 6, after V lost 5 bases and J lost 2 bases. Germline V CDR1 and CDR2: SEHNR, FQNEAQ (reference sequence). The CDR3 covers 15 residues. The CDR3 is CASSDLGLAQETQYF. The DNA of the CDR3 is TGTGCCAGCAGCGATTTGGGACTAGCTCAAGAGACCCAGTACTTC.

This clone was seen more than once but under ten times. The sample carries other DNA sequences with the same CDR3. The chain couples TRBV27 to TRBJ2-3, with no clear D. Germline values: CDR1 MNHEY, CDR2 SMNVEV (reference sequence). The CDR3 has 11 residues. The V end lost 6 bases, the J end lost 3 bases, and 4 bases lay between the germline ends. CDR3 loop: CASRRTDTQYF. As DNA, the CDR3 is TGTGCCAGCAGACGGACAGATACGCAGTATTTT.